Here is one T cell receptor (beta chain) with its context. The antigen is not known. The record originates from a study of cytomegalovirus exposure and HLA in healthy donors. Study results and limitations: In an earlier analysis, about 90% or about 30%: the productive usage of most TCR beta V segments. A later analysis reported that several of the most significant clusters appeared to be linked to common viral pathogens, among them Epstein-Barr virus. Per a later analysis, HLA-associated TCR beta chains showed more clonal expansion than other, equally common TCR beta chains.

Trimming stripped 4 bases from V and 3 bases from J, with 13 bases between. The CDR3 covers 15 residues. CDR1 is SGHRS and CDR2 is YFSETQ in the germline V gene. Both 60 Vbeta primers and 13 Jbeta primers went into the PCR. Measured with immunoSEQ multiplex PCR; TCRdb has only the in-frame clones, and not every one. The sample has some 150,000 clones; 60% to 80% are singletons. The receptor was isolated from a woman in her forties in good health and CMV-seropositive. The sequencing sample was made of PBMCs. This chain uses TRBV5-1 with TRBJ1-4, with D perhaps matching TRBD1 (6 bases). CDR3 DNA: TGCGCCAGCAGCCCACAGGGAGGGCCTAATGAAAAACTGTTTTTT. Its protein product is CASSPQGGPNEKLFF.